This TCR beta chain was sequenced in a study of blood T cell repertoires in COVID-19. Across the study: Sites in the United States, Italy and Spain provided acute and convalescent COVID-19 samples. PBMCs, B-cell-depleted T cells, or T cells were the source of the cDNA or gDNA that made up the material.

Trimming at V came to 6 bases and at J to 5 bases, leaving 1 base not matched to a gene. CDR3 length: 13 amino acids. Germline CDR1 reads MDHEN; CDR2 reads SYDVKM. Per the original methods: Nucleated cell counts were estimated from reference gene primer amplification. Profiling relied on immunoSEQ multiplex PCR, and the TCRdb table lists in-frame clones only, not all of them. V and J calls and clone size are as listed in that table; D and trimming were resolved from the DNA. This table has about 110,000 clones, around 90% appearing once. The sequenced sample was peripheral blood. The rearrangement joins TRBV28 to TRBJ1-4; 9 nucleotides agree with TRBD1. This sequence was found in a human donor in a cohort sampled during active COVID-19. The DNA for the CDR3 is TGTGCCAGCAGGGGACAGGGAAATGAAAAACTGTTTTTT. This encodes CASRGQGNEKLFF.